This record looks at one T cell receptor beta chain sequence and its context. Cohorts were assigned according to the clinical history that participants reported. This sample is part of a study of blood T cell repertoires in COVID-19. Study context: Spain, Italy and the United States supplied samples that represented acute and convalescent COVID-19.

Profiling relied on immunoSEQ multiplex PCR, and the TCRdb table lists in-frame clones only, not all of them. The sample includes under 200,000 clones, approximately 88% of them seen just once. Specimen: PBMCs or T cells enriched from blood (not recorded which). The receptor was derived from a woman aged 55-69 years who had recovered from COVID-19.

In DNA form, the CDR3 reads TGTGCCAGCAGCCATTCACTACAGGGGCGGCGTGGCTACACCTTC. Encoded protein: CASSHSLQGRRGYTF. This rearrangement joins TRBV3-1 (or the pseudogene TRBV3-2) to TRBJ1-2, with TRBD1 matching over 7 bases. Germline V gene sequence: CDR1 LGHDT, CDR2 YNNKEL (reference sequence). V gave up 3 bases and J gave up 7 bases; unmatched junction bases: 11. The CDR3 covers 15 residues.